A selection of T cell receptor beta chains follows, all from one sample in a study of T cell responses to AZD1222 COVID-19 vaccine. Only in-frame clones appear in the TCRdb table, and some are missing; sequencing was by immunoSEQ multiplex PCR. Of 75,000 to 95,000 clones in the sample, about 85% were seen once. Sample: peripheral blood, taken on day 0 of AZD1222 vaccination. Receptors were obtained from an adult in good health. CDR3s include the opening cysteine and the closing phenylalanine or tryptophan. The order of the fields is V gene, J gene, D gene, clone size, CDR3 length, CDR3 protein, CDR3 DNA. The D gene is left open where the match is weak. Expanded clones are given a class, and other clones once, few, many or no size at all.

TRBV11-3	TRBJ2-3	.	.	12	CASSRSTDTQYF	TGTGCCAGCAGCCGGTCCACAGATACGCAGTATTTT
TRBV7-3	TRBJ1-6	TRBD1	.	15	CASSTGVVPHSPLHF	TGTGCCAGCAGCACAGGGGTAGTGCCCCATTCACCCCTCCACTTT
TRBV6-5	TRBJ2-7	TRBD2	.	14	CASSYSRGGGEQYF	TGTGCCAGCAGTTACTCGCGGGGGGGTGGCGAGCAGTACTTC
TRBV5-1	TRBJ1-2	TRBD1	.	14	CASSRQGANYGYTF	TGCGCCAGCAGCCGACAGGGGGCCAACTATGGCTACACCTTC
TRBV7-2	TRBJ1-5	.	.	11	CASSLVGPQHF	TGTGCCAGCAGCTTAGTGGGACCCCAGCATTTT
TRBV6-6	TRBJ2-1	.	.	14	CASSSPGHYNEQFF	TGTGCCAGCAGTTCCCCGGGACATTACAATGAGCAGTTCTTC
TRBV5-1	TRBJ2-7	.	.	15	CASSPGLTATYEQYF	TGCGCCAGCAGCCCCGGACTAACCGCTACTTACGAGCAGTACTTC
TRBV30	TRBJ1-4	.	.	12	CALQGDNEKLFF	TGTGCCTTACAGGGCGATAATGAAAAACTGTTTTTT
TRBV12-3/TRBV12-4	TRBJ2-2	.	once	13	CASNREGTGELFF	TGTGCCAGCAACAGGGAGGGGACCGGGGAGCTGTTTTTT
TRBV18	TRBJ1-4	TRBD1	.	15	CASSPPGQDNEKLFF	TGTGCCAGCTCACCTCCGGGACAGGATAATGAAAAACTGTTTTTT
TRBV28	TRBJ1-6	.	.	11	CASSSSSALHF	TGTGCCAGCAGTTCATCGTCAGCCCTCCACTTT
TRBV4-3	TRBJ2-1	.	once	16	CASSQDLAGHYNEQFF	TGCGCCAGCAGCCAAGATCTCGCGGGACACTACAATGAGCAGTTCTTC
TRBV9	TRBJ2-2	.	.	19	CASSGHGQLMTRNTGELFF	TGTGCCAGCAGCGGCCACGGACAGCTTATGACGCGAAACACCGGGGAGCTGTTTTTT
TRBV19	TRBJ2-2	TRBD2	.	17	CASKGSSGTQNTGELFF	TGTGCCAGTAAGGGGTCTAGCGGGACACAGAACACCGGGGAGCTGTTTTTT
TRBV6-2/TRBV6-3	TRBJ2-1	TRBD2	.	17	CASSNPSGGASYNEQFF	TGTGCCAGCAGTAACCCTAGCGGGGGGGCCTCCTACAATGAGCAGTTCTTC
TRBV5-4	TRBJ1-3	.	.	17	CASSSKFGAASGNTIYF	TGTGCCAGCAGCTCCAAATTTGGGGCTGCCTCTGGAAACACCATATATTTT
TRBV4-1	TRBJ2-3	TRBD1	.	18	CASRRGLSLRTGTDTQYF	TGCGCCAGCAGGAGAGGACTCTCCCTCAGGACAGGGACAGATACGCAGTATTTT
TRBV28	TRBJ1-5	.	once	12	CASQLRGQPQHF	TGTGCCAGCCAATTGAGGGGTCAGCCCCAGCATTTT
TRBV7-3	TRBJ2-7	.	.	15	CASSRSAAASYEQYF	TGTGCCAGCAGCCGGTCCGCGGCAGCTTCCTACGAGCAGTACTTC
TRBV5-8	TRBJ1-6	.	.	15	CASSWVEGHNSPLHF	TGTGCCAGCAGCTGGGTGGAGGGCCATAATTCACCCCTCCACTTT
TRBV11-1	TRBJ2-2	.	.	13	CASSLVFTGELFF	TGTGCCAGCAGCTTAGTTTTCACCGGGGAGCTGTTTTTT
TRBV6-5	TRBJ1-2	TRBD1	.	15	CASSYSTGLNYGYTF	TGTGCCAGCAGTTACTCGACAGGGTTAAACTATGGCTACACCTTC